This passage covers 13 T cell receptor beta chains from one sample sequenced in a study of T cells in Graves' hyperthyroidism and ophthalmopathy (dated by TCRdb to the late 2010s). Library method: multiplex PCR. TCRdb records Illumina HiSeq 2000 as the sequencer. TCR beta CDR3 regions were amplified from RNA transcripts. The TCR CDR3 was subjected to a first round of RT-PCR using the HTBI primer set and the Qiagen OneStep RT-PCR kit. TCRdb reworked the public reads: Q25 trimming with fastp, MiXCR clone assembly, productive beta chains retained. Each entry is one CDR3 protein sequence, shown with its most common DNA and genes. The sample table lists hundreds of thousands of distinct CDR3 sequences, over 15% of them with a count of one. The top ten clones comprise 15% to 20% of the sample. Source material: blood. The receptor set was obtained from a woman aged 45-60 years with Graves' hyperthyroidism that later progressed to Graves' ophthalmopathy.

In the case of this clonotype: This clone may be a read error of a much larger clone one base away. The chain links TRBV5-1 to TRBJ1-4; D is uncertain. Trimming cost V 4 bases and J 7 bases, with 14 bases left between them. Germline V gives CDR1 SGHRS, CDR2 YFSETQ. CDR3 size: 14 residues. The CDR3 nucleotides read TGCGCCAGCAGCCAAACAGCGGGCTTTGAAAAACTGTTTTTT. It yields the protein CASSQTAGFEKLFF.

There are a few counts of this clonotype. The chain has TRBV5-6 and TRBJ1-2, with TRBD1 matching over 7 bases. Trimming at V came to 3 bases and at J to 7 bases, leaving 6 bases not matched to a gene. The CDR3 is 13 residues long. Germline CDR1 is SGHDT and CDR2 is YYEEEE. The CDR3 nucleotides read TGTGCCAGCAGCTGGACAGGCGCGCCTGGCTACACCTTC. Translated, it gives CASSWTGAPGYTF.

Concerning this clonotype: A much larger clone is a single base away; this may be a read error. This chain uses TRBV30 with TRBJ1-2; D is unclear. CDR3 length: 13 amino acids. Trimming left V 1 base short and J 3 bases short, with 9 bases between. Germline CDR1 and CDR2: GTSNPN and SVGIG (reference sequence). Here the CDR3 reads CAWSGTVDYGYTF. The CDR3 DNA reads TGTGCCTGGAGTGGGACTGTGGACTATGGCTACACCTTC.

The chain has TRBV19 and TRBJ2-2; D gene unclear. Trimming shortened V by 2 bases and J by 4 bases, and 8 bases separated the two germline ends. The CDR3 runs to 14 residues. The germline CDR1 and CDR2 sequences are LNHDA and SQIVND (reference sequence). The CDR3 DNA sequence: TGTGCCAGTAGTATACAGGCGCTCACCGGGGAGCTGTTTTTT. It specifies CASSIQALTGELFF.

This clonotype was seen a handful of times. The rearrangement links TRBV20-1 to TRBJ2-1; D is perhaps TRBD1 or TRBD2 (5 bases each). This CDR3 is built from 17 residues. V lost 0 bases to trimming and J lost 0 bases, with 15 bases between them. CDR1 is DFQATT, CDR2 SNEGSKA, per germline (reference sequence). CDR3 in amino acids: CSARDPMGESSYNEQFF. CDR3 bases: TGCAGTGCTAGAGACCCCATGGGGGAGAGCTCCTACAATGAGCAGTTCTTC.

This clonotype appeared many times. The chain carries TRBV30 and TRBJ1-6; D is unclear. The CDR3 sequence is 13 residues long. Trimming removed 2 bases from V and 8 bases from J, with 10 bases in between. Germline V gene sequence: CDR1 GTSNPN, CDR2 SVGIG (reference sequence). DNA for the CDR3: TGTGCCTGGAGTCCGAACAAGGATTCACCCCTCCACTTT. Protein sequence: CAWSPNKDSPLHF. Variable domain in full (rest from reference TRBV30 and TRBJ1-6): SQTIHQWPATLVQPVGSPLSLECTVEGTSNPNLYWYRQAAGRGLQLLFYSVGIGQISSEVPQNLSASRPQDRQFILSSKKLLLSDSGFYLCAWSPNKDSPLHFGNGTRLTVT.

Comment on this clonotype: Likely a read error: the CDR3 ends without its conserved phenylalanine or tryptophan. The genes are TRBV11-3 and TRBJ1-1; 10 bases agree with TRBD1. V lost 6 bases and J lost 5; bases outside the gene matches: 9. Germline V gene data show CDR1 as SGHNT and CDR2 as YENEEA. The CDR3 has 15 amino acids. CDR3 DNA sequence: TGTGCCAGCAGTTCGGGACAGGGGTCGGCGACTGAAGCTTTCCTT. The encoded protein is CASSSGQGSATEAFL.

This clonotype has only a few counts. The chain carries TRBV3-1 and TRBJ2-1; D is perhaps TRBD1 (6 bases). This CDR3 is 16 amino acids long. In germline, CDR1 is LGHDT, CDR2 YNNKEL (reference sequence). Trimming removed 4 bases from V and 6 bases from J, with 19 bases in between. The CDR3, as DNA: TGTGCCAGCAGCCCCTCTGGTGGGGGCGACTGCAATGAGCAGTTCTTC. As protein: CASSPSGGGDCNEQFF.

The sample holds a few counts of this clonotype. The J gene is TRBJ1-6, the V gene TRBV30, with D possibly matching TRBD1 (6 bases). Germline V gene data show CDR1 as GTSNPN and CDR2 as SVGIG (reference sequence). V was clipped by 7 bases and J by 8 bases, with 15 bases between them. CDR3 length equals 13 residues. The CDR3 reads CALDSGGDSPLHF. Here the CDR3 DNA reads TGTGCCTTGGACAGTGGAGGGGATTCACCCCTCCACTTT.

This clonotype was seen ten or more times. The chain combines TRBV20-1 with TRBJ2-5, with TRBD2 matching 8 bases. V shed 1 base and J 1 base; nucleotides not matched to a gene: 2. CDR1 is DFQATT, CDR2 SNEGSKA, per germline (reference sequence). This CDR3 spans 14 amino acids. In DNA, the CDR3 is TGCAGTGCTAGAGCGGGGGGGTTCCAAGAGACCCAGTACTTC. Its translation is CSARAGGFQETQYF.

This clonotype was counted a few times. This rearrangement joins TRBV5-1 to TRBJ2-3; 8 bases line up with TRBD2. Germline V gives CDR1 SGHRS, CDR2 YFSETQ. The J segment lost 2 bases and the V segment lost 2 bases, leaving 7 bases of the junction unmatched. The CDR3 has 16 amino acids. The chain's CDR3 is CASSFLSGGNTDTQYF. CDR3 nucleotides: TGCGCCAGCAGCTTCCTTTCGGGGGGGAACACAGATACGCAGTATTTT.

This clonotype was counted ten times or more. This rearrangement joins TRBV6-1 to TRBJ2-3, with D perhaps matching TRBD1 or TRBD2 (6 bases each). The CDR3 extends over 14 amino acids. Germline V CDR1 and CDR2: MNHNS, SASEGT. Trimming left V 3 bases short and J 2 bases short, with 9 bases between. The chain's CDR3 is CASSEGGPTDTQYF. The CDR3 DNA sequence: TGTGCCAGCAGTGAGGGGGGCCCCACAGATACGCAGTATTTT.

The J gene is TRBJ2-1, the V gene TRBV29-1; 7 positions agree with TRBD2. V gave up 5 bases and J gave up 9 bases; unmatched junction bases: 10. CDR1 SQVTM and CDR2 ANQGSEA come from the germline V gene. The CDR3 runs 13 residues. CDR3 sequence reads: CSVLQGGNTEQFF. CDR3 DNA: TGCAGCGTTTTGCAGGGAGGGAATACTGAGCAGTTCTTC.